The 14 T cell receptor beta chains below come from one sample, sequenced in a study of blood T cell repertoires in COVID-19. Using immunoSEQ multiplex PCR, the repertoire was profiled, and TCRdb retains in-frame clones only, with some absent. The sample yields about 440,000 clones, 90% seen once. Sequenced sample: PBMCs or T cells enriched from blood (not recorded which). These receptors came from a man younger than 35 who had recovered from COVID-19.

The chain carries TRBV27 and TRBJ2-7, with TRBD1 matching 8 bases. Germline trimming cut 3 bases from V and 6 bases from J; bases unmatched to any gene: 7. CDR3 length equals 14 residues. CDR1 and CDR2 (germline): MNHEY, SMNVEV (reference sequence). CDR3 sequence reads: CASSFSGQALEQYF. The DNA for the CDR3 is TGTGCCAGCAGTTTTTCGGGACAGGCCCTCGAGCAGTACTTC.

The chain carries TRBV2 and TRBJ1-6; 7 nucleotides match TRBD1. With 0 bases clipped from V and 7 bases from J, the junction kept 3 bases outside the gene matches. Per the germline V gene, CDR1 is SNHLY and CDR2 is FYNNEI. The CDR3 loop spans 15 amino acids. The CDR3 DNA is TGTGCCAGCAGTGAAGCTGGGACAGAGAATTCACCCCTCCACTTT. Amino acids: CASSEAGTENSPLHF.

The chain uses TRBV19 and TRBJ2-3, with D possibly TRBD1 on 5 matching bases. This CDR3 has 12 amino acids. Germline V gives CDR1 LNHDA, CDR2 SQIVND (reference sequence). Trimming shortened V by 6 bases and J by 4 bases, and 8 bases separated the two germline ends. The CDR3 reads CASRGLADTQYF. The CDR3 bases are TGTGCCAGTAGGGGGCTAGCAGATACGCAGTATTTT. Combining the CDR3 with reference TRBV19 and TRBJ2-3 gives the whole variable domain DGGITQSPKYLFRKEGQNVTLSCEQNLNHDAMYWYRQDPGQGLRLIYYSQIVNDFQKGDIAEGYSVSREKKESFPLTVTSAQKNPTAFYLCASRGLADTQYFGPGTRLTVL.

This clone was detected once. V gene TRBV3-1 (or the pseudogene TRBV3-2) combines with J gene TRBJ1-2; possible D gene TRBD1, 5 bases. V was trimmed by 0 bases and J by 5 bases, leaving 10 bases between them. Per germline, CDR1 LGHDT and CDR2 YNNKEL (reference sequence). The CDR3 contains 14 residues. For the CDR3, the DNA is TGTGCCAGCAGCCAAGACGCAGGGATGTATGGCTACACCTTC. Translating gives CASSQDAGMYGYTF.

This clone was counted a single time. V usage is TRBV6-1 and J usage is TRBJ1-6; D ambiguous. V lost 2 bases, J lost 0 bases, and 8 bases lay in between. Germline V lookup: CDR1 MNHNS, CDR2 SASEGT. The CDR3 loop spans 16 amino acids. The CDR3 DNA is TGTGCCAGCAGTGAATTCACCAGCTCCTATAATTCACCCCTCCACTTT. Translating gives CASSEFTSSYNSPLHF.

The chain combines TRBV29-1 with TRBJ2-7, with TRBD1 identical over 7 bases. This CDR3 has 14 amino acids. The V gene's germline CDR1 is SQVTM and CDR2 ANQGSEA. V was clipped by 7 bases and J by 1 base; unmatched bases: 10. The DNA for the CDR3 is TGCAGCGCCGCCCACACCAGGGGGTCCTACGAGCAGTACTTC. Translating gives CSAAHTRGSYEQYF.

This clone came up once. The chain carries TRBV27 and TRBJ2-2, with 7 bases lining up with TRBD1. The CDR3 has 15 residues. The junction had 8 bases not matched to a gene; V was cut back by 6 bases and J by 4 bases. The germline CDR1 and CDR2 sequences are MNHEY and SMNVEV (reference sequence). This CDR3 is CASRLRQGGTGELFF. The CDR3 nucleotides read TGTGCCAGCAGACTCAGACAGGGCGGCACCGGGGAGCTGTTTTTT.

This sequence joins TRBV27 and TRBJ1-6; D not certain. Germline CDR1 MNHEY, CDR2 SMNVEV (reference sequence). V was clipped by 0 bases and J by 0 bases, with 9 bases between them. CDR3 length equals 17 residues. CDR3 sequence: CASSLSFGDSYNSPLHF. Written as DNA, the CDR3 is TGTGCCAGCAGTTTATCGTTCGGGGACTCCTATAATTCACCCCTCCACTTT.

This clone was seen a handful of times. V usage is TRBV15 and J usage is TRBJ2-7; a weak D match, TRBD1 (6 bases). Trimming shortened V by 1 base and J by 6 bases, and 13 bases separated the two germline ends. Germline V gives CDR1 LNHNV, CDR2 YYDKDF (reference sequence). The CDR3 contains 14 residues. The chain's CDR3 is CATSRGPTGSEQYF. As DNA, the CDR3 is TGTGCCACCAGCAGAGGCCCAACAGGGAGCGAGCAGTACTTC.

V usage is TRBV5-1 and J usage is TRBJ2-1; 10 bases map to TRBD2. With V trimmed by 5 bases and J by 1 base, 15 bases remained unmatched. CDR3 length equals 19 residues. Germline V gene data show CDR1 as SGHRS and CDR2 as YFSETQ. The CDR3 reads CASSPLGSGRRDSYNEQFF. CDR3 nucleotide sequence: TGCGCCAGCAGTCCTTTGGGTAGCGGGAGGCGGGATTCCTACAATGAGCAGTTCTTC. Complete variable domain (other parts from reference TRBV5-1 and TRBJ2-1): KAGVTQTPRYLIKTRGQQVTLSCSPISGHRSVSWYQQTPGQGLQFLFEYFSETQRNKGNFPGRFSGRQFSNSRSEMNVSTLELGDSALYLCASSPLGSGRRDSYNEQFFGPGTRLTVL.

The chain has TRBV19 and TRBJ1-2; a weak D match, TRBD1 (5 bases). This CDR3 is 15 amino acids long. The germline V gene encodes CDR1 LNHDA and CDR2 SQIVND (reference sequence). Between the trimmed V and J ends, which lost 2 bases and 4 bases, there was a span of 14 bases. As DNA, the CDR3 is TGTGCCAGTAGTATATCGACAGTGAGTGGCTATGGCTACACCTTC. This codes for CASSISTVSGYGYTF.

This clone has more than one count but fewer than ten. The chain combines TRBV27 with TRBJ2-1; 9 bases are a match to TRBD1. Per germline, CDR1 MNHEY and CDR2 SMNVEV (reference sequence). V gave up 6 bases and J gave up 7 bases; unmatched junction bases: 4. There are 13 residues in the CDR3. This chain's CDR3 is CASSPDRGNEQFF. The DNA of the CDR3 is TGTGCCAGCAGCCCGGACAGGGGAAATGAGCAGTTCTTC.

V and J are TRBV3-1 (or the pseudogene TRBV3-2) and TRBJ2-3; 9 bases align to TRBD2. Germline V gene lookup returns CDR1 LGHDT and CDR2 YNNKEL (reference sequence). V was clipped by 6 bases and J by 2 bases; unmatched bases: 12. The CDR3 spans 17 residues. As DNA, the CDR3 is TGTGCCAGCAGGCGCCGGGGAGCGGGGGGTGACACAGATACGCAGTATTTT. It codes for CASRRRGAGGDTDTQYF.

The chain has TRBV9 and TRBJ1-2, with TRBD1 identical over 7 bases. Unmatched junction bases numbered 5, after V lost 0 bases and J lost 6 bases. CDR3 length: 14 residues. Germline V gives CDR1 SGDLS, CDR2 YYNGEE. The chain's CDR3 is CASSVEEGADGYTF. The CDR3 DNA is TGTGCCAGCAGCGTAGAAGAGGGGGCGGATGGCTACACCTTC.